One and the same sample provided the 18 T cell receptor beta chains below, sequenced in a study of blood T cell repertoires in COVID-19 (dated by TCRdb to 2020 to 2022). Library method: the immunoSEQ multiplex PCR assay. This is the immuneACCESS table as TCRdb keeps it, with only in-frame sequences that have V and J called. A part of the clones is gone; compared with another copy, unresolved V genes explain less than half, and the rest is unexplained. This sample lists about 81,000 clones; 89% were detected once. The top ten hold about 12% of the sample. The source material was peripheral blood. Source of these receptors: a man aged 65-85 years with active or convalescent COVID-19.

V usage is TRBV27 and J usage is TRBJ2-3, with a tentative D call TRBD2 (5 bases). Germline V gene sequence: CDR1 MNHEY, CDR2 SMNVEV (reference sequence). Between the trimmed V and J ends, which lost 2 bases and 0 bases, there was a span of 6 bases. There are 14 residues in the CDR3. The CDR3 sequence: CASSLTGSTDTQYF. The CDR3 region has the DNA TGTGCCAGCAGTTTAACGGGGAGCACAGATACGCAGTATTTT.

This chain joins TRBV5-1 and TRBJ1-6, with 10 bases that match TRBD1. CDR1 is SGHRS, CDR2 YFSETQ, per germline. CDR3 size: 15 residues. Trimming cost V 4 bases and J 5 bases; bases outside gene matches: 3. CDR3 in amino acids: CASSLTGGNNSPLHF. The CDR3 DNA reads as TGCGCCAGCAGCCTGACAGGGGGCAATAATTCACCCCTCCACTTT.

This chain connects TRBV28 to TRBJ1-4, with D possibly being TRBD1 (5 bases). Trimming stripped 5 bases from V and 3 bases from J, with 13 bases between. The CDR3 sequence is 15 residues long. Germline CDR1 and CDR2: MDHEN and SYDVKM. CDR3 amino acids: CASSRPGSSNEKLFF. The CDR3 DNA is TGTGCCAGCAGTCGCCCAGGGTCGTCTAATGAAAAACTGTTTTTT.

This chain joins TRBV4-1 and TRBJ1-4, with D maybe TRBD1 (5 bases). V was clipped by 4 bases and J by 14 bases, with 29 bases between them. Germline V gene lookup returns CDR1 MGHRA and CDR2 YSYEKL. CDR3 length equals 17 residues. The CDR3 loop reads CASSRIYFTGPEGFLFF. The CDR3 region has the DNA TGCGCCAGCAGCCGGATTTATTTTACGGGACCGGAGGGATTTCTGTTTTTT.

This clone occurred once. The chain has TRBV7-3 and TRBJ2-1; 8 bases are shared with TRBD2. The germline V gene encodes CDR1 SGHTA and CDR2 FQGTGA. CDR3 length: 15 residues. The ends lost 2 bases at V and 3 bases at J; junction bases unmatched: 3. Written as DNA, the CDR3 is TGTGCCAGCAGCTTACAGCGGGGGAGCTACAATGAGCAGTTCTTC. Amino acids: CASSLQRGSYNEQFF. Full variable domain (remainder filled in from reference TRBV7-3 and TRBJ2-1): GAGVSQTPSNKVTEKGKYVELRCDPISGHTALYWYRQSLGQGPEFLIYFQGTGAADDSGLPNDRFFAVRPEGSVSTLKIQRTERGDSAVYLCASSLQRGSYNEQFFGPGTRLTVL.

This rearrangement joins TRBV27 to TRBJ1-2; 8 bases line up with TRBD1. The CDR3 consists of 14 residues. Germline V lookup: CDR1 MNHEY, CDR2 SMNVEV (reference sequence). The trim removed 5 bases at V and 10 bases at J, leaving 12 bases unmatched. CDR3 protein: CASSISRGHFDYTF. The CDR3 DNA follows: TGTGCCAGCAGTATCTCCAGGGGGCACTTTGACTACACCTTC.

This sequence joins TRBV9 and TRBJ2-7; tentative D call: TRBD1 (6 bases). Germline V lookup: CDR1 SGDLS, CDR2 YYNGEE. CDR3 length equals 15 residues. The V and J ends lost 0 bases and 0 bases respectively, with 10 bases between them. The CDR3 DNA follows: TGTGCCAGCAGCGTAGATACAGGGAGCTCCTACGAGCAGTACTTC. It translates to CASSVDTGSSYEQYF.

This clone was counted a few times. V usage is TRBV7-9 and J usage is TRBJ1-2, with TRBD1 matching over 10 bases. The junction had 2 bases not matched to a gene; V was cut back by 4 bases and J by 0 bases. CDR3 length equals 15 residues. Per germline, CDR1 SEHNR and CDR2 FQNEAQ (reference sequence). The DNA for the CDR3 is TGTGCCAGCAGCTCCGGGACAGGGGCTAACTATGGCTACACCTTC. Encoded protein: CASSSGTGANYGYTF.

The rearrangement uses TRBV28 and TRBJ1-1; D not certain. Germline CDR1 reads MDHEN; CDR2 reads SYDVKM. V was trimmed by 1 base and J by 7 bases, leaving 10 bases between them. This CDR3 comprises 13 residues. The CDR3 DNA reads TGTGCCAGCAGTTTATTCCAGAGGAGTGAAGCTTTCTTT. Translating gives CASSLFQRSEAFF.

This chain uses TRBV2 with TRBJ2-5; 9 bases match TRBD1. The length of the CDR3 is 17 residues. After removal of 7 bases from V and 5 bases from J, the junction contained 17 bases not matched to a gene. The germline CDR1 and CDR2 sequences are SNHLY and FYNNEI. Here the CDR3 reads CASIRRPGQGVGETQYF. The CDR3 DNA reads TGTGCCAGCATCCGACGCCCGGGACAGGGCGTTGGGGAGACCCAGTACTTC.

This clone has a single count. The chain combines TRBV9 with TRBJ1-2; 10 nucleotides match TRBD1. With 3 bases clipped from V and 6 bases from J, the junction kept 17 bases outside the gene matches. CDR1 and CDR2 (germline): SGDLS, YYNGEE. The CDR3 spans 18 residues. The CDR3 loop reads CASSAAPGQGPRGHGYTF. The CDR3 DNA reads TGTGCCAGCAGCGCCGCACCGGGACAGGGGCCTCGAGGCCATGGCTACACCTTC.

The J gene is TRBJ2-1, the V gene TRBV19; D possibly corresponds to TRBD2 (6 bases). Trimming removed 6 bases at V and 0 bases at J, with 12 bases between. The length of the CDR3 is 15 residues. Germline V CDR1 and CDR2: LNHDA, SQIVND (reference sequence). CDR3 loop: CASRVGLYSYNEQFF. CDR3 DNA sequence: TGTGCCAGTAGGGTGGGACTGTACTCCTACAATGAGCAGTTCTTC.

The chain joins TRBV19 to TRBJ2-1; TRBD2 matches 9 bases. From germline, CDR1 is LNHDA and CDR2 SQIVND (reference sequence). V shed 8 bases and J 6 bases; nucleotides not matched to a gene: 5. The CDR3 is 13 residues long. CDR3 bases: TGTGCCAGTCATCCTAGCGGGGCCAATGAGCAGTTCTTC. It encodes CASHPSGANEQFF.

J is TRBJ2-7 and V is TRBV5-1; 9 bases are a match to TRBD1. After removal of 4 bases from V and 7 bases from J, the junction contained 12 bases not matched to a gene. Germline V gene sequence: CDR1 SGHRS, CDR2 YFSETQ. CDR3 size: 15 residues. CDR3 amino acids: CASSAIQGAIGEQYF. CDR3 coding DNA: TGCGCCAGCAGCGCTATACAGGGGGCAATTGGGGAGCAGTACTTC. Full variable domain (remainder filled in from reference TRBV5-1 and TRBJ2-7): KAGVTQTPRYLIKTRGQQVTLSCSPISGHRSVSWYQQTPGQGLQFLFEYFSETQRNKGNFPGRFSGRQFSNSRSEMNVSTLELGDSALYLCASSAIQGAIGEQYFGPGTRLTVT.

The CDR3 here is CASSIQGSYNEQFF. The CDR3 nucleotides read TGTGCCAGCAGTATCCAGGGATCCTACAATGAGCAGTTCTTC. The chain uses TRBV6-2 or TRBV6-3 and TRBJ2-1; a weak D match, TRBD1 (5 bases). Trimming removed 5 bases at V and 1 base at J, with 9 bases between. CDR1 and CDR2 from the germline V gene are MNHEY and SVGEGT. The CDR3 runs 14 residues.

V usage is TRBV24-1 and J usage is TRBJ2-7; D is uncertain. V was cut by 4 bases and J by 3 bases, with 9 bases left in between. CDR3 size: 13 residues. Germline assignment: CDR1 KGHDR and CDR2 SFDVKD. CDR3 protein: CATSDPASYEQYF. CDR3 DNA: TGTGCCACCAGTGACCCGGCTAGCTACGAGCAGTACTTC.

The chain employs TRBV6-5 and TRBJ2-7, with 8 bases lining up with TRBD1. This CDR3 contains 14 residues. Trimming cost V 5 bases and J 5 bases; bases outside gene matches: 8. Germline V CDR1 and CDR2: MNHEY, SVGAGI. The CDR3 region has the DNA TGTGCCAGCAGTAGGGTACAGGGGGGCAACGAGCAGTACTTC. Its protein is CASSRVQGGNEQYF.

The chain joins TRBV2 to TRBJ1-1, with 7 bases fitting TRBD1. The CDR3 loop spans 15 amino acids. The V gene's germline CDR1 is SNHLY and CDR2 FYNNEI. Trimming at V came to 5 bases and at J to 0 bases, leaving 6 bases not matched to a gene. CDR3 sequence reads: CASSRDSPLNTEAFF. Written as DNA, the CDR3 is TGTGCCAGCAGTAGGGACAGCCCCTTGAACACTGAAGCTTTCTTT.